Below, 8 T cell receptor beta chains from the same sample are listed, as sequenced in a study of blood T cells in healthy people across ages. Using a J-beta primer mix together with a sample-barcoded 5' primer, a second PCR was run for 7 to 11 cycles. From the 5' RACE reads, TCRdb called clonotypes with MiXCR, one entry per CDR3 protein. The data hold around 500,000 distinct CDR3 sequences, with over 25% observed a single time. These sequences were also reported in another study, on T cells of mothers and their children.

Sequencing used blood. These receptors all stem from a boy younger than 10 in good health.

The genes are TRBV29-1 and TRBJ1-5; 10 nucleotides match TRBD1. The CDR3 runs 14 residues. Germline V gives CDR1 SQVTM, CDR2 ANQGSEA. The V segment lost 7 bases and the J segment 5 bases; nucleotides outside the gene matches: 8. The CDR3 DNA reads as TGCAGCGCCAGTTCCGGGACAGGGGATCAGCCCCAGCATTTT. Its translation: CSASSGTGDQPQHF.

This chain joins TRBV29-1 and TRBJ1-2; D uncertain. Germline V gene data show CDR1 as SQVTM and CDR2 as ANQGSEA. The V end lost 7 bases, the J end lost 3 bases, and 15 bases lay between the germline ends. The CDR3 is made up of 13 amino acids. This CDR3 reads CSEGRPNDYGYTF. The DNA of the CDR3 is TGCAGCGAGGGTAGGCCCAATGACTATGGCTACACCTTC.

V and J are TRBV5-1 and TRBJ2-7; 7 nucleotides agree with TRBD1. V was pared by 3 bases and J by 3 bases, with 3 bases of the junction left unmatched. This CDR3 is built from 13 residues. CDR1 and CDR2 (germline): SGHRS, YFSETQ. The CDR3 loop is CASSYDRVYEQYF. CDR3 DNA: TGCGCCAGCAGCTACGACAGGGTCTACGAGCAGTACTTC.

This clonotype was picked up many times. This chain joins TRBV10-3 and TRBJ2-5, with D possibly being TRBD2 (7 bases). Germline CDR1 ENHRY, CDR2 SYGVKD. Between the trimmed V and J ends, which lost 4 bases and 5 bases, there was a span of 14 bases. The CDR3 consists of 14 residues. The CDR3 DNA follows: TGTGCCATCAGTGCGAACAGGGAGGGGGAGACCCAGTACTTC. Residues: CAISANREGETQYF.

This clonotype was seen many times. The chain employs TRBV20-1 and TRBJ2-5; no clear D. The CDR3 sequence is 13 residues long. The germline V and J ends were trimmed by 3 bases and 4 bases, with 12 bases remaining between them. Germline-derived CDR1 and CDR2 are DFQATT and SNEGSKA (reference sequence). The CDR3: CSARPRNRETQYF. The CDR3 DNA reads TGCAGTGCTAGGCCTCGTAATCGAGAGACCCAGTACTTC.

The V and J genes are TRBV5-1 and TRBJ2-6; TRBD1 aligns across 9 bases. The CDR3 is 16 amino acids. V trimming: 4 bases; J trimming: 2 bases; junction bases outside the gene matches: 4. Germline assignment: CDR1 SGHRS and CDR2 YFSETQ. This chain's CDR3 is CASSPTGGTGANVLTF. CDR3 DNA: TGCGCCAGCAGCCCCACAGGGGGCACTGGGGCCAACGTCCTGACTTTC.

This clonotype has more than one count but fewer than ten. The rearrangement uses TRBV24-1 and TRBJ1-1; D not certain. The CDR3 consists of 13 residues. Per germline, CDR1 KGHDR and CDR2 SFDVKD. V was pared by 5 bases and J by 1 base, with 7 bases between. The CDR3 protein is CATSAQPNTEAFF. The DNA of the CDR3 is TGTGCCACCAGTGCACAACCGAACACTGAAGCTTTCTTT.

This clonotype has only a few counts. This chain joins TRBV12-3 or TRBV12-4 and TRBJ1-1, with D possibly being TRBD1 (5 bases). The CDR3 is made up of 12 amino acids. The V end was cut by 7 bases, the J end by 5 bases, with 11 bases between. The CDR3 DNA reads TGTGCCAGCACCTTGGGGGTTACTGAAGCTTTCTTT. Amino acid sequence: CASTLGVTEAFF.